This entry describes one T cell receptor beta chain. Its antigen is undetermined. Generated by immunoSEQ multiplex PCR, the TCRdb table keeps only in-frame clones and is missing some. The sample holds 48,000 or so clones, about 87% seen once. Trimming removed 10 bases at V and 2 bases at J, with 12 bases between. The CDR3 length is 12 residues. The germline V gene has CDR1 SNHLY and CDR2 FYNNEI. The sample belongs to a study of OX40 agonist ivuxolimab in advanced cancers. Study observations and caveats: Blood T cells, both CD4+ and CD8+, expanded clonally by week 6 at 0.1 to 3.0 mg/kg.

Autoimmune disease history or systemic immunosuppression barred patients. Blood sampling was done at baseline, cycle 4 day 1, and cycle 7 day 1. The V call is TRBV2, the J call TRBJ2-7; D unclear. This sample comprised CD4+ or CD8+ T cells sorted from blood, obtained in a trial of the OX40 agonist ivuxolimab. The TCR comes from an adult with an advanced solid tumor such as melanoma, head and neck, liver or kidney cancer. The DNA of the CDR3 is TGTGCCAACCAGGATTATCCCTACGAGCAGTACTTC. Translated, it gives CANQDYPYEQYF.